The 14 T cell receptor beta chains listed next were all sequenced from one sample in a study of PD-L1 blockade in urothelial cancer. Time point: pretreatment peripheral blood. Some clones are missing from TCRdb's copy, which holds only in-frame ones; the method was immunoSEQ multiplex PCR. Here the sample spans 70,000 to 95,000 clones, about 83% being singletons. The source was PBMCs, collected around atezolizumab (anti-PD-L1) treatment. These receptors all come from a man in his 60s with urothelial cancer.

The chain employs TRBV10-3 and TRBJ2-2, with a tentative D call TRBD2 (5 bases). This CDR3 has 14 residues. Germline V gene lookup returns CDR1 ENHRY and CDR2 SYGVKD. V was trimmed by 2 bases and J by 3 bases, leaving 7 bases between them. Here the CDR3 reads CAISEGRDTGELFF. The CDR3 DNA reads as TGTGCCATCAGTGAGGGGCGGGACACCGGGGAGCTGTTTTTT.

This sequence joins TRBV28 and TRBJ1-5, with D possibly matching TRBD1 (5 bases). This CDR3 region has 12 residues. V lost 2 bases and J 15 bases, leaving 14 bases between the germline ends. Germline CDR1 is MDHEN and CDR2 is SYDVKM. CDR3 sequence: CASSLQDSSPHF. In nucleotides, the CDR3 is TGTGCCAGCAGTTTACAAGACAGTTCACCGCATTTT. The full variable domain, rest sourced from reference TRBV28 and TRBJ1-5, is DVKVTQSSRYLVKRTGEKVFLECVQDMDHENMFWYRQDPGLGLRLIYFSYDVKMKEKGDIPEGYSVSREKKERFSLILESASTNQTSMYLCASSLQDSSPHFGDGTRLSIL.

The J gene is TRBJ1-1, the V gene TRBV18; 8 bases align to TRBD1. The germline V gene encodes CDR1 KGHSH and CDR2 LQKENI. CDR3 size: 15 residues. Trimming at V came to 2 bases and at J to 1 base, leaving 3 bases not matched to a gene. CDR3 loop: CASSPGTGTNTEAFF. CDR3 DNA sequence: TGTGCCAGCTCACCAGGGACAGGAACGAACACTGAAGCTTTCTTT.

CDR3: CASSSSLSRAYYEQYF. DNA of the CDR3: TGTGCCAGCAGCTCCTCTTTATCCAGGGCCTACTACGAGCAGTACTTC. The chain couples TRBV7-8 to TRBJ2-7; the D gene is possibly TRBD1 (5 bases). From germline, CDR1 is SGHVS and CDR2 FQNEAQ. The V end was cut by 4 bases, the J end by 3 bases, with 19 bases between. This CDR3 is 16 amino acids long.

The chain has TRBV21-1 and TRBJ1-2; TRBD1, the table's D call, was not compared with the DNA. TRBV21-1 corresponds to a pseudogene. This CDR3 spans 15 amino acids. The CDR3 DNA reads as TGTGCCAGCAGCGGACAGGCAACAGCTAACTATGGCTACACCTTC. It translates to CASSGQATANYGYTF.

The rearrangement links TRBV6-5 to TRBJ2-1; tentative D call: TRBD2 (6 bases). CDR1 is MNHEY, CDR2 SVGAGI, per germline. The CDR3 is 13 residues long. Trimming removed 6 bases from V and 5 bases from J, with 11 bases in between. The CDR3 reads CASSLRGNNEQFF. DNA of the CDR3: TGTGCCAGCAGCCTTCGGGGGAACAATGAGCAGTTCTTC.

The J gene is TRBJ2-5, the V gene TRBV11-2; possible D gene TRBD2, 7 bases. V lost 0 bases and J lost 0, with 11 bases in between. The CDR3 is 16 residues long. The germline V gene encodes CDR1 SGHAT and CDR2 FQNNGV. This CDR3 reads CASSLEGGGYQETQYF. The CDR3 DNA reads TGTGCCAGCAGCTTAGAGGGAGGGGGGTACCAAGAGACCCAGTACTTC.

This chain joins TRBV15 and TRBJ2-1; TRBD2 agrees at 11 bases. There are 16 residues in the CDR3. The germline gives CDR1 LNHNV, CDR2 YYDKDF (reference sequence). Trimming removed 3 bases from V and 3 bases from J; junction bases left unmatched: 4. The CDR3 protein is CATSSRLAGLYNEQFF. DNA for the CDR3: TGTGCCACCAGCAGCAGACTAGCGGGACTCTACAATGAGCAGTTCTTC.

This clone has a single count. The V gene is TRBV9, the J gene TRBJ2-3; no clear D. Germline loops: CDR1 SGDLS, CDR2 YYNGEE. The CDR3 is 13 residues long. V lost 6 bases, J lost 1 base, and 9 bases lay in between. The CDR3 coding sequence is TGTGCCAGCACCCGCGCTGGCACAGATACGCAGTATTTT. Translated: CASTRAGTDTQYF.

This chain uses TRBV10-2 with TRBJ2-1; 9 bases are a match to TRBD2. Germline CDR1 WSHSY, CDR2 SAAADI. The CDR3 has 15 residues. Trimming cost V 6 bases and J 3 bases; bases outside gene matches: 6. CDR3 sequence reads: CASRRSSGDYNEQFF. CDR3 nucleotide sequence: TGCGCCAGCAGGCGATCTAGCGGGGACTACAATGAGCAGTTCTTC.

CDR3 sequence (DNA): TGTGCCAGCAGCGGACGGCGGGGGAGCACAGATACGCAGTATTTT. Translation gives CASSGRRGSTDTQYF. V gene TRBV7-2 combines with J gene TRBJ2-3, with 7 bases fitting TRBD2. The germline CDR1 and CDR2 sequences are SGHTA and FQGNSA. V was clipped by 5 bases and J by 0 bases; unmatched bases: 5. The CDR3 runs to 15 residues. The complete variable domain, with remaining parts taken from reference TRBV7-2 and TRBJ2-3, reads GAGVSQSPSNKVTEKGKDVELRCDPISGHTALYWYRQSLGQGLEFLIYFQGNSAPDKSGLPSDRFSAERTGGSVSTLTIQRTQQEDSAVYLCASSGRRGSTDTQYFGPGTRLTVL.

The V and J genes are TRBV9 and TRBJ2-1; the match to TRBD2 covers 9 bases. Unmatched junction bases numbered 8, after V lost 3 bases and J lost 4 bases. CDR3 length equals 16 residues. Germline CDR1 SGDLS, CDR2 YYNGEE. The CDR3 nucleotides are TGTGCCAGCAGCGGTCCCGGGACTAGCCCTTACAATGAGCAGTTCTTC. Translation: CASSGPGTSPYNEQFF.

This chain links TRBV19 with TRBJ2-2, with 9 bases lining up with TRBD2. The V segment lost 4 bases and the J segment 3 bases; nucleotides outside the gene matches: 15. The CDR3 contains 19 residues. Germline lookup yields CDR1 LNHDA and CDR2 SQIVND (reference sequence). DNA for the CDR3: TGTGCCAGTAGTAAATTCGGGGAGGGGCTAGCGGGATACACCGGGGAGCTGTTTTTT. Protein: CASSKFGEGLAGYTGELFF. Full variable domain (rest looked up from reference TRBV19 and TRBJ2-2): DGGITQSPKYLFRKEGQNVTLSCEQNLNHDAMYWYRQDPGQGLRLIYYSQIVNDFQKGDIAEGYSVSREKKESFPLTVTSAQKNPTAFYLCASSKFGEGLAGYTGELFFGEGSRLTVL.

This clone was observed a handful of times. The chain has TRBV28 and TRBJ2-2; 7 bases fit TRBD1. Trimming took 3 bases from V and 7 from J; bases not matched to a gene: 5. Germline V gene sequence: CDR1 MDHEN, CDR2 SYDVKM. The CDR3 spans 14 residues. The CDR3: CASSLTGKGGELFF. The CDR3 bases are TGTGCCAGCAGTTTGACAGGGAAGGGCGGGGAGCTGTTTTTT.